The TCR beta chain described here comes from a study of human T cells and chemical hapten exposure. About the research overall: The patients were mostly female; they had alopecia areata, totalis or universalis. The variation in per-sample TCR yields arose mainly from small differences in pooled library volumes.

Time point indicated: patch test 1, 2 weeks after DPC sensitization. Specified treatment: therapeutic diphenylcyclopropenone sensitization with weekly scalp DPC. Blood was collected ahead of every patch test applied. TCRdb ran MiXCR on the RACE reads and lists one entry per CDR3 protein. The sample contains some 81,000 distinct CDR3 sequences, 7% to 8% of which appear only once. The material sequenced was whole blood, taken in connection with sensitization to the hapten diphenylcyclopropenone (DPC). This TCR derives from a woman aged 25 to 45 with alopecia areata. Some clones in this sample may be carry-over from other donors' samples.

CDR3 protein: CASLPGKLIPNQPQHF. As DNA, the CDR3 is TGTGCCAGCCTACCCGGGAAGCTCATCCCTAATCAGCCCCAGCATTTT. The chain employs TRBV19 and TRBJ1-5; D call uncertain. Germline V gene lookup returns CDR1 LNHDA and CDR2 SQIVND (reference sequence). Trimming removed 9 bases at V and 4 bases at J, with 22 bases between. There are 16 residues in the CDR3.